This T cell receptor (beta chain) was captured in a study of blood T cell repertoires in COVID-19 (dated by TCRdb to 2020 to 2022). Context from the whole study: Samples from collaborators originated in the United States, Italy and Spain and spanned both the acute and convalescent phases of COVID-19. A freely available public database, intended as a resource for researchers studying the immune response to SARS-CoV-2, is where the repertoires were released. The sample metadata nearly always contained a de-identified subject ID, COVID-19 status, age in years and sex. The dataset comprised deeply sampled blood TCRbeta repertoires from subjects exposed to, actively infected with, or recovered from COVID-19. Samples were obtained from the ongoing ImmuneRACE study (first 160 participants) and from approximately 1,200 subjects provided by 6 global collaborators. Where available, HLA class I and class II types were taken from metadata supplied by the sample provider and were not determined by assay-based typing. The material from the prospective study consisted of cDNA or gDNA derived from T cells, B-cell-depleted T cells, or PBMCs.

TCRbeta CDR3 regions were amplified from genomic DNA by means of the immunoSEQ Assay, a bias-controlled multiplex PCR. The original methods were these. Nucleated cell counts per sample were estimated from amplification of reference gene primers within the assay. To quantify the absolute abundance of each unique TCRbeta CDR3 rearrangement, sequence reads were collapsed and filtered. For each sample, productive Simpson clonality was calculated as the square root of Simpson's diversity index across productive rearrangements. TCRdb carries this immuneACCESS record with in-frame sequences only. Its versions omit some clonotypes, under half of them owing to an unresolved V gene in the studies checked, with the rest unexplained. V, J and clone size are taken as reported in that table, and D and trimming were inferred from the DNA itself. A total of 250,000 to 400,000 clones appear in this sample, about nine tenths of them only once. 1% of the sample is taken by the ten largest.

Paper-wide results and their limitations: The amount of clinical and demographic metadata varied by source and participant and was provided uncurated.

Note on this clone: What antigen it recognizes has not been identified. Base qualities are not at hand, and no much larger clone is one base apart.

The CDR3, from cysteine to phenylalanine, totals 15 residues. Just the 45-base CDR3 DNA is kept, in frame starting at base 1. V and J are truncated by 1 base and 10 bases respectively, leaving an intervening sequence of 19 bases. In the germline V gene (reference sequence), CDR1 corresponds to LGHDT and CDR2 to YNNKEL. Each collaborating institution followed its own protocols to collect whole blood in K2EDTA tubes. Collaborator samples were shipped for TCRbeta analysis as frozen whole blood, isolated PBMCs, or DNA extracted from either sample type. The sample was peripheral blood. The TCR originated in a man aged 45-65 years with active or convalescent COVID-19. The chain joins TRBV3-1 (or the pseudogene TRBV3-2) to TRBJ1-2, and possibly TRBD1, on 6 matching bases. The CDR3 has the sequence CASSQGSTGWGAYTF. The DNA sequence is as follows: TGTGCCAGCAGCCAAGGATCTACAGGGTGGGGAGCCTACACCTTC.